The clone carrying this T cell receptor (beta chain) was found once. This specimen comes from a study of blood T cells in healthy people across ages. Germline V gene lookup returns CDR1 SNHLY and CDR2 FYNNEI. The CDR3 extends over 12 amino acids. The V gene lost 6 bases and the J gene lost 4 bases, with 10 bases spanning the gap. A second PCR, run for about 6 to 11 cycles, used a sample-barcoded 5' primer plus a J-beta primer mix. TCRdb used MiXCR to reprocess the 5' RACE reads, holding one entry per CDR3 protein. The sample has 1.5 million to 2 million distinct CDR3 sequences; around 48% are singletons.

The chain couples TRBV2 to TRBJ2-7; D gene uncertain. Input material: blood. This receptor was identified in a woman aged 40 to 50 in good health. The CDR3 DNA reads TGTGCCAGCAGAGAACTCCTATACGAGCAGTACTTC. Translated: CASRELLYEQYF.